Below are 3 T cell receptor beta chains sequenced from a single sample in a study of shared clonotypes between healthy human individuals. TCRdb's copy holds only in-frame clones and misses some; the assay was immunoSEQ multiplex PCR. The repertoire includes 600,000 to 800,000 clones, roughly 72% of them detected once, and more than 1.5% sits in the top ten. Sequencing was carried out using memory CD4+ T cells sorted from blood. Regarding subset: CD45RA-negative fraction. These receptors came from a young woman in good health.

This clone was observed many times. V is TRBV29-1 and J is TRBJ2-7; D is perhaps TRBD2 (5 bases). Germline V gives CDR1 SQVTM, CDR2 ANQGSEA. The CDR3 loop spans 13 amino acids. V lost 4 bases and J 4 bases, leaving 14 bases between the germline ends. CDR3 nucleotide sequence: TGCAGCGTTGGTGGAGGTGAGAGGTACGAGCAGTACTTC. This sequence encodes CSVGGGERYEQYF.

A single count supports this clone. The gene calls are TRBV27 and TRBJ2-7; D call uncertain. The CDR3 sequence is 16 residues long. V lost 5 bases and J lost 3, with 20 bases in between. Germline loops: CDR1 MNHEY, CDR2 SMNVEV (reference sequence). In DNA form, the CDR3 reads TGTGCCAGCAGTACCCGGACGGAAGGGATAGGCTACGAGCAGTACTTC. Amino acid sequence: CASSTRTEGIGYEQYF.

The chain combines TRBV6-4 with TRBJ1-2, with no clear D. CDR3 size: 13 residues. Deletions cut 2 bases from V and 4 bases from J, with 8 bases between. Germline assignment: CDR1 MRHNA and CDR2 SNTAGT. Here the CDR3 reads CASSDADFYGYTF. The DNA for the CDR3 is TGTGCCAGCAGTGACGCGGATTTCTATGGCTACACCTTC.